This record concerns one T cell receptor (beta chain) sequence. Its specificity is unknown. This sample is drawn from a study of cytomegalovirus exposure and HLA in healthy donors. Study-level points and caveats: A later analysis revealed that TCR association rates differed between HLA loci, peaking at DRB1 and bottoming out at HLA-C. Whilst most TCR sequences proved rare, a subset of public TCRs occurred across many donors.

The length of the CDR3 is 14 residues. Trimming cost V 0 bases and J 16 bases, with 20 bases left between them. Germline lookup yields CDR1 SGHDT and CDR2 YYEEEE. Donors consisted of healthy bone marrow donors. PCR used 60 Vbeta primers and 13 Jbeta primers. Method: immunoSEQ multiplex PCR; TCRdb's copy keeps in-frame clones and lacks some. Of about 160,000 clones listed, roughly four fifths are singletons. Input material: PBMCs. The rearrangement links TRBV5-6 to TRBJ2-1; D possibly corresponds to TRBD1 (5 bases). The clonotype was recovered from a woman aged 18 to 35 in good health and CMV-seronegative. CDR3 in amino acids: CASSLGQPGLSLFF. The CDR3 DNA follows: TGTGCCAGCAGCTTGGGACAGCCAGGGTTAAGTCTCTTCTTC.